This T cell receptor (beta chain) was captured by sequencing in a study of blood T cell repertoires in COVID-19. For the study at large: The United States, Italy and Spain were the sources of the acute and convalescent COVID-19 samples. PBMCs, B-cell-depleted T cells, or T cells provided the cDNA or gDNA that made up the material.

Source study methods: Scientists estimated how many nucleated cells there were by amplifying reference gene primers. The assay was immunoSEQ multiplex PCR, and TCRdb's table has in-frame clones only and misses some. D and trimming come from the DNA, and the V and J calls and clone size come from that table. Among 55,000 to 65,000 clones listed, 80% to 90% were seen once. CDR1 and CDR2 (germline): SGHAT, FQNNGV. The CDR3 covers 15 residues. The V and J ends lost 2 bases and 1 base respectively, with 11 bases between them. This TCR was recovered from a man aged 55 to 70 with active or convalescent COVID-19. The sample was peripheral blood. The chain is built from TRBV11-2 and TRBJ1-1; perhaps TRBD1 as D (6 bases). CDR3 DNA sequence: TGTGCCAGCAGCTTAACAGGGACAAGGAACACTGAAGCTTTCTTT. This gives the protein CASSLTGTRNTEAFF.